These 18 T cell receptor beta chains share one sample of origin, sequenced in a study of T-cell memory formation after mild COVID-19. TCRdb redid the calling of the 5' RACE reads with MiXCR, one entry per CDR3 protein. The table lists 100,000 to 150,000 distinct CDR3 sequences, approximately 15% of them singletons. Sample: PBMCs or a T cell subset sorted from them (not recorded which). The receptors stem from a man aged 18-30 years who had mild COVID-19 (a few samples of this study predate the infection). Cell type and time point are not known.

The chain carries TRBV3-1 and TRBJ1-3; D unclear. Germline V lookup: CDR1 LGHDT, CDR2 YNNKEL (reference sequence). This CDR3 spans 14 amino acids. Between the trimmed V and J ends, which lost 0 bases and 0 bases, there was a span of 3 bases. Here the CDR3 DNA reads TGTGCCAGCAGCCAAGATCACTCTGGAAACACCATATATTTT. It specifies CASSQDHSGNTIYF.

The V and J genes are TRBV4-1 and TRBJ1-1; 9 bases fit TRBD1. The CDR3 spans 16 residues. The V gene end was trimmed by 4 bases and the J gene end by 0 bases; junction bases not matched to a gene: 6. CDR1 MGHRA and CDR2 YSYEKL come from the germline V gene. The CDR3 DNA is TGCGCCAGCAGCCCGGGACAGGGACCCATGAACACTGAAGCTTTCTTT. It specifies CASSPGQGPMNTEAFF.

J is TRBJ2-1 and V is TRBV18; D is uncertain. This CDR3 is 14 amino acids long. Trimming pared 3 bases from V and 5 bases from J, leaving 11 bases between. The germline V gene has CDR1 KGHSH and CDR2 LQKENI. In nucleotides, the CDR3 is TGTGCCAGCTCACCTTTCCAGGAGAACAATGAGCAGTTCTTC. Translating it yields CASSPFQENNEQFF. Looking up the rest from reference TRBV18 and TRBJ2-1 gives the full variable domain: NAGVMQNPRHLVRRRGQEARLRCSPMKGHSHVYWYRQLPEEGLKFMVYLQKENIIDESGMPKERFSAEFPKEGPSILRIQQVVRGDSAAYFCASSPFQENNEQFFGPGTRLTVL.

The genes are TRBV7-2 and TRBJ2-7, with 8 bases fitting TRBD1. The V segment lost 5 bases and the J segment 5 bases; nucleotides outside the gene matches: 11. Germline V CDR1 and CDR2: SGHTA, FQGNSA. The CDR3 is 15 amino acids. In DNA, the CDR3 is TGTGCCAGCAGCCCAGGGGGCGCGGGGAGGAACGAGCAGTACTTC. This gives the protein CASSPGGAGRNEQYF.

The rearrangement joins TRBV7-9 to TRBJ2-7; D tentatively reads TRBD1 or TRBD2 (6 bases each). CDR1 is SEHNR and CDR2 is FQNEAQ in the germline V gene (reference sequence). Trimming took 5 bases from V and 1 from J, leaving 15 bases between them. The CDR3 covers 15 residues. CDR3 in amino acids: CASSPGDFLSYEQYV. The CDR3 DNA reads as TGTGCCAGCAGCCCAGGGGACTTTTTGTCCTACGAGCAGTACGTC.

This clonotype showed up just a few times. This chain uses TRBV4-1 with TRBJ1-4, with a weak D call TRBD1 (5 bases). CDR3 length: 15 amino acids. With 6 bases removed from V and 0 bases from J, the gap between germline ends came to 11 bases. The germline V gene encodes CDR1 MGHRA and CDR2 YSYEKL. The CDR3: CASRTTGATNEKLFF. CDR3 nucleotide sequence: TGCGCCAGCAGAACTACGGGGGCAACTAATGAAAAACTGTTTTTT.

The table lists this clonotype with a few counts. The CDR3 bases are TGTGCCAGCAGCCAAGAGTTGGCGGGGGGGTTCGATGAGCAGTTCTTC. Its translation: CASSQELAGGFDEQFF. The chain uses TRBV4-2 and TRBJ2-1, with 9 bases lining up with TRBD2. CDR1 is LGHNA and CDR2 is YNFKEQ in the germline V gene. This CDR3 has 16 amino acids. J gave up 8 bases and V 0 bases, and 8 bases lay outside the gene matches.

This clonotype was seen only a few times. The rearrangement joins TRBV19 to TRBJ2-1; 9 nucleotides match TRBD1. The CDR3 spans 15 residues. Per the germline V gene, CDR1 is LNHDA and CDR2 is SQIVND (reference sequence). The J segment lost 9 bases and the V segment lost 3 bases, leaving 9 bases of the junction unmatched. The CDR3 spells CASSMTTGGVAEQFF. CDR3 DNA sequence: TGTGCCAGTAGTATGACGACAGGGGGGGTAGCTGAGCAGTTCTTC.

In this sample, this clonotype turned up a few times. The rearrangement links TRBV19 to TRBJ2-3; no clear D. The CDR3 totals 13 residues. The V and J ends lost 5 bases and 4 bases respectively, with 10 bases between them. CDR1 and CDR2 (germline): LNHDA, SQIVND (reference sequence). The DNA of the CDR3 is TGTGCCAGTAGTTTAACACCCCCAGATACGCAGTATTTT. Amino acids: CASSLTPPDTQYF. The full variable domain, rest sourced from reference TRBV19 and TRBJ2-3, is DGGITQSPKYLFRKEGQNVTLSCEQNLNHDAMYWYRQDPGQGLRLIYYSQIVNDFQKGDIAEGYSVSREKKESFPLTVTSAQKNPTAFYLCASSLTPPDTQYFGPGTRLTVL.

The chain recombines TRBV7-2 with TRBJ1-6; D gene ambiguous. V lost 1 base and J lost 8, with 9 bases in between. The CDR3 has 14 amino acids. The germline V gene encodes CDR1 SGHTA and CDR2 FQGNSA. CDR3 sequence (DNA): TGTGCCAGCAGCTTAGGGATCGTGGATTCACCCCTCCACTTT. Its translation is CASSLGIVDSPLHF.

This clonotype appeared a few times. This rearrangement joins TRBV2 to TRBJ2-1; weak D call: TRBD2 (5 bases). Germline V gives CDR1 SNHLY, CDR2 FYNNEI. The V end lost 6 bases, the J end lost 9 bases, and 24 bases lay between the germline ends. This CDR3 is built from 16 residues. The CDR3 region has the DNA TGTGCCAGCAGACCCACAGCGGCCAACTACTTTGGTGAGCAGTTCTTC. It specifies CASRPTAANYFGEQFF.

A few counts support this clonotype. The chain is built from TRBV6-5 and TRBJ1-2; no firm D call. Germline-derived CDR1 and CDR2 are MNHEY and SVGAGI. This CDR3 contains 15 residues. V lost 6 bases, J lost 2 bases, and 16 bases lay in between. CDR3 coding DNA: TGTGCCAGCAGGCCTGCACTGGGAGTCAACTATGGCTACACCTTC. Translation gives CASRPALGVNYGYTF.

The chain carries TRBV4-3 and TRBJ2-3; possibly TRBD1 or TRBD2 for D (5 bases each). This CDR3 comprises 15 residues. In germline, CDR1 is LGHNA, CDR2 YSLEER. V was pared by 4 bases and J by 4 bases, with 15 bases between. CDR3 DNA: TGCGCCAGCAGCCCCTTTCAGGGAGAGGCAGATACGCAGTATTTT. It yields the protein CASSPFQGEADTQYF.

This chain connects TRBV6-2 or TRBV6-3 to TRBJ1-5; D is ambiguous. Germline V gene lookup returns CDR1 MNHEY and CDR2 SVGEGT. The length of the CDR3 is 17 residues. Trimming took 4 bases from V and 5 from J, leaving 21 bases between them. Written as DNA, the CDR3 is TGTGCCAGCAGTTCGATCGAGCAGCATCGAACCGATCAGCCCCAGCATTTT. The encoded protein is CASSSIEQHRTDQPQHF.

This chain connects TRBV9 to TRBJ1-4; D remains ambiguous. CDR1 is SGDLS, CDR2 YYNGEE, per germline. This CDR3 contains 14 residues. Trimming stripped 7 bases from V and 1 base from J, with 11 bases between. CDR3 region: CASPGSETNEKLFF. Written as DNA, the CDR3 is TGTGCCAGCCCGGGTTCAGAAACTAATGAAAAACTGTTTTTT.

This clonotype was picked up many times. The chain uses TRBV20-1 and TRBJ2-7; possible D gene TRBD2, 6 bases. CDR3 length: 13 residues. The ends were cut back, 0 bases at V and 7 bases at J, with 13 bases in the middle. Germline CDR1 is DFQATT and CDR2 is SNEGSKA (reference sequence). The CDR3 DNA follows: TGCAGTGCTAGAGATGTGGAGGGAATGGAGCAGTACGTC. Translation: CSARDVEGMEQYV.

This clonotype was observed a few times. The J gene is TRBJ1-1, the V gene TRBV7-8, with D maybe TRBD1 (5 bases). V lost 1 base and J lost 4, with 19 bases in between. The CDR3 has 17 amino acids. CDR1 SGHVS and CDR2 FQNEAQ come from the germline V gene. The DNA for the CDR3 is TGTGCCAGCAGCTTAGGGCCGGACACTCAAGGCGGCACTGAAGCTTTCTTT. It yields the protein CASSLGPDTQGGTEAFF.

This chain connects TRBV12-3 or TRBV12-4 to TRBJ2-1; D not certain. The CDR3 has 12 amino acids. V lost 3 bases and J 8 bases, leaving 8 bases between the germline ends. CDR3 sequence reads: CASSLERDEQFF. CDR3 DNA sequence: TGTGCCAGCAGTTTGGAACGGGATGAGCAGTTCTTC.